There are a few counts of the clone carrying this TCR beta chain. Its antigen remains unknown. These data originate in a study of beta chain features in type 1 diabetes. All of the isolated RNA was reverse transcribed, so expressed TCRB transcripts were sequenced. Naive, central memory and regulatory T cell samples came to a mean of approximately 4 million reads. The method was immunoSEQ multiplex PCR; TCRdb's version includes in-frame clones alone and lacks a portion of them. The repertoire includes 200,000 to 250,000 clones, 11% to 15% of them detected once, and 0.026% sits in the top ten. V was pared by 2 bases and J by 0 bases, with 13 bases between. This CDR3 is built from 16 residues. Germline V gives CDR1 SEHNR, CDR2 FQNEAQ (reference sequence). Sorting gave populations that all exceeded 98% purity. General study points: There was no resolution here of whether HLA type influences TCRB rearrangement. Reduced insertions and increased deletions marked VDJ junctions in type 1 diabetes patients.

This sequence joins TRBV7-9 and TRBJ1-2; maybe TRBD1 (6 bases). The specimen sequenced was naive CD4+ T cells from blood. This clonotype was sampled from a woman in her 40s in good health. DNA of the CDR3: TGTGCCAGCAGCTTATCTGGGACACCGGCTAACTATGGCTACACCTTC. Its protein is CASSLSGTPANYGYTF. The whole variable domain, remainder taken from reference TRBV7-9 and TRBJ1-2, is DTGVSQNPRHKITKRGQNVTFRCDPISEHNRLYWYRQTLGQGPEFLTYFQNEAQLEKSRLLSDRFSAERPKGSFSTLEIQRTEQGDSAMYLCASSLSGTPANYGYTFGSGTRLTVV.